The sequence of this T cell receptor (beta chain) was determined in a study of T cell responses to AZD1222 COVID-19 vaccine. Study results and caveats: Clonal diversity was possibly underestimated; the donors were predominantly white British and more often female. Among those given AZD1222, only five or six were seropositive at baseline. Variant regions that are unmutated are reportedly the target of nearly half of spike-specific TCRs. Scientists sampled the repertoires only once the peak T cell response had passed.

Looked up from germline, CDR1 is MDHEN and CDR2 is SYDVKM. The CDR3 is 13 residues long. With V trimmed by 3 bases and J by 6 bases, 2 bases remained unmatched. TCRdb keeps only in-frame clones here, not all; method: immunoSEQ multiplex PCR. The sample table sets out around 140,000 clones. On this clone: Its antigen is still unknown.

Sequenced sample: peripheral blood. The receptor comes from an adult in good health. The chain employs TRBV28 and TRBJ2-1; 7 positions match TRBD2. The DNA of the CDR3 is TGTGCCAGCAGTTTGGGAGGGCTCAATGAGCAGTTCTTC. Translated: CASSLGGLNEQFF.